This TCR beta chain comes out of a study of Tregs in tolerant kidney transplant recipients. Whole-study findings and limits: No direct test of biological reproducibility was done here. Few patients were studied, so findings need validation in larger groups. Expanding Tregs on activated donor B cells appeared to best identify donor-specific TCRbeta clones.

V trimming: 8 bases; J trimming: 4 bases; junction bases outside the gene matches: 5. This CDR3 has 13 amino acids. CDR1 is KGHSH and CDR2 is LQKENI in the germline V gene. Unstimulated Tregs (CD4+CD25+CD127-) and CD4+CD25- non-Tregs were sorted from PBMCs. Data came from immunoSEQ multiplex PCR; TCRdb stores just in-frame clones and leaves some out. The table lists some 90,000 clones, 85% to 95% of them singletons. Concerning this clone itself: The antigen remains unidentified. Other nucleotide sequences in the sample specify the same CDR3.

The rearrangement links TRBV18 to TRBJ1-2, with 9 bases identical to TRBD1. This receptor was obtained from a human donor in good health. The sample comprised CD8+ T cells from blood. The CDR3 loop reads CASTGQGTYGYTF. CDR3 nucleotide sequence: TGTGCCAGCACGGGACAGGGAACCTATGGCTACACCTTC. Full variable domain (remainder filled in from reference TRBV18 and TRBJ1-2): NAGVMQNPRHLVRRRGQEARLRCSPMKGHSHVYWYRQLPEEGLKFMVYLQKENIIDESGMPKERFSAEFPKEGPSILRIQQVVRGDSAAYFCASTGQGTYGYTFGSGTRLTVV.